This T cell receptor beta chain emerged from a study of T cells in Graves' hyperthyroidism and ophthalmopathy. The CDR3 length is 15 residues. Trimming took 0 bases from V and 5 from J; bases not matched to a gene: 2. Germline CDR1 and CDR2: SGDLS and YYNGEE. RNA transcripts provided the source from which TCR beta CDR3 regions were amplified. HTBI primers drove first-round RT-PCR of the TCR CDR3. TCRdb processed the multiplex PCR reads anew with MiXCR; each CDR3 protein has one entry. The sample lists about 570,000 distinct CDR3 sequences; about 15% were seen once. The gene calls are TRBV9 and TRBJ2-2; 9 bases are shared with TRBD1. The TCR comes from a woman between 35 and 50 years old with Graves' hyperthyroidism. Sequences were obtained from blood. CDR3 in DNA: TGTGCCAGCAGCGTAGGGACAGGGGAAACCGGGGAGCTGTTTTTT. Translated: CASSVGTGETGELFF. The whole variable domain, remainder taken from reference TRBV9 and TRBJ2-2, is DSGVTQTPKHLITATGQRVTLRCSPRSGDLSVYWYQQSLDQGLQFLIQYYNGEERAKGNILERFSAQQFPDLHSELNLSSLELGDSALYFCASSVGTGETGELFFGEGSRLTVL.